This T cell receptor (beta chain) was documented in a study of T cells in narcolepsy. TCRdb's table, derived via immunoSEQ multiplex PCR, lists solely in-frame clones and lacks some. The sample holds about 10,000 clones; roughly three quarters are singletons and the top ten take 22%. On this clone: Its antigen remains unknown.

Study outcomes and limitations: Same-patient CSF and blood CD4+ T cell clonotypes included HCRT-specific and TRIB2-specific autoreactive ones. Blood of same and different patients, but not healthy controls, reportedly held recurring autoreactive clonotypes.

The CDR3 runs 14 residues. Germline V gene sequence: CDR1 MNHNS, CDR2 SASEGT. J lost 2 bases, V lost 6 bases, and 6 bases had no gene match. V usage is TRBV6-1 and J usage is TRBJ2-7, with 8 bases identical to TRBD1. Specimen: CD45RA- memory CD8+ T cells from PBMCs. This TCR was recovered from a human donor with narcolepsy. CDR3 nucleotides: TGTGCCAGCAGCCCCCGGGACAGGCCCTACGAGCAGTACTTC. This encodes CASSPRDRPYEQYF.